This note documents a single TCR beta chain sequence. Its antigen is currently unknown. These data originate in a study of blood T cells in healthy people across ages. Study background: Capture via template switching afforded approximately one barcoded beta molecule per two T cells.

Next came a second PCR, run for about 7 to 12 cycles, which used a sample-barcoded 5' primer along with a J-beta primer mix. Each of the samples gave a minimum of 3 million paired-end reads that contained CDR3. TCRdb processed the 5' RACE reads anew with MiXCR; each CDR3 protein has one entry. The table shows approximately 900,000 distinct CDR3 sequences, with roughly 52% occurring only once. Regarding the study as a whole: Without sorted subsets, naive and antigen-experienced compartments could not be conclusively compared. Among long-lived donors, naive CD4+ cells were more numerous and diversity higher than in aged donors.

This CDR3 spans 15 amino acids. Between the trimmed V and J ends, which lost 4 bases and 0 bases, there was a span of 7 bases. The germline gives CDR1 ENHRY, CDR2 SYGVKD. The source of this sequence is a man aged 25 to 45 in good health. The V gene is TRBV10-3, the J gene TRBJ2-6; D not certain. What was sequenced was blood. This CDR3 is CAISGGDSGANVLTF. The CDR3 nucleotides are TGTGCCATCAGTGGTGGGGACTCTGGGGCCAACGTCCTGACTTTC.